These 21 T cell receptor beta chains were sequenced from one sample in a study of OX40 agonist ivuxolimab in advanced cancers. Profiled with immunoSEQ multiplex PCR; TCRdb holds only in-frame clones, not every one. The sample has around 76,000 clones; 70% to 90% are singletons. The sequencing used CD4+ or CD8+ T cells sorted from blood, collected in a trial of the OX40 agonist ivuxolimab. The receptors stem from an adult with an advanced solid tumor such as melanoma, head and neck, liver or kidney cancer.

This chain connects TRBV10-1 to TRBJ2-3, with no clear D. The CDR3 totals 14 residues. Between the trimmed V and J ends, which lost 3 bases and 4 bases, there was a span of 11 bases. CDR1 is WNHNN, CDR2 SYGVQD, per germline (reference sequence). CDR3 in DNA: TGCGCCAGCAGTGATAGTCTAGGGTCAGATACGCAGTATTTT. Amino acid sequence: CASSDSLGSDTQYF.

This clone was found a few times. This sequence joins TRBV13 and TRBJ2-3, with 9 bases matching TRBD2. The V segment lost 2 bases and the J segment 6 bases; nucleotides outside the gene matches: 3. Germline lookup yields CDR1 PRHDT and CDR2 FYEKMQ (reference sequence). The CDR3 is 14 amino acids. In DNA form, the CDR3 reads TGTGCCAGCAGCTTACAGCTAGCGGGGGATACGCAGTATTTT. This gives the protein CASSLQLAGDTQYF.

CDR3 nucleotides: TGTGCCAGCAGTTACTCGATCTCGTTGGCAAGGGGAGCTTTCTTT. Its translation is CASSYSISLARGAFF. The chain employs TRBV6-5 and TRBJ1-1; tentative D call: TRBD1 (5 bases). The CDR3 is 15 amino acids. Germline CDR1 MNHEY, CDR2 SVGAGI. Trimming shortened V by 0 bases and J by 10 bases, and 18 bases separated the two germline ends.

CDR3 coding DNA: TGTGCCAGCAGTCTAGCAAACTATGGCTACACCTTC. Its protein product is CASSLANYGYTF. The rearrangement joins TRBV2 to TRBJ1-2; D gene unclear. Between the trimmed V and J ends, which lost 5 bases and 2 bases, there was a span of 6 bases. This CDR3 contains 12 residues. Per germline, CDR1 SNHLY and CDR2 FYNNEI.

This clone was seen once. This chain links TRBV5-1 with TRBJ2-7; 7 bases line up with TRBD1. The trim removed 2 bases at V and 4 bases at J, leaving 6 bases unmatched. The germline V gene has CDR1 SGHRS and CDR2 YFSETQ. The CDR3 has 14 residues. CDR3 residues: CASSFAGTDYEQYF. The CDR3 region has the DNA TGCGCCAGCAGCTTCGCCGGGACAGATTACGAGCAGTACTTC. Full variable domain (remainder filled in from reference TRBV5-1 and TRBJ2-7): KAGVTQTPRYLIKTRGQQVTLSCSPISGHRSVSWYQQTPGQGLQFLFEYFSETQRNKGNFPGRFSGRQFSNSRSEMNVSTLELGDSALYLCASSFAGTDYEQYFGPGTRLTVT.

This chain connects TRBV11-2 to TRBJ1-1, with 7 bases lining up with TRBD1. Germline values: CDR1 SGHAT, CDR2 FQNNGV. The CDR3 sequence is 14 residues long. With V trimmed by 3 bases and J by 5 bases, 6 bases remained unmatched. CDR3: CASSFSGGWTEAFF. The CDR3 region has the DNA TGTGCCAGCAGCTTTTCAGGGGGTTGGACTGAAGCTTTCTTT.

The J gene is TRBJ2-3, the V gene TRBV2; 13 bases line up with TRBD2. The V gene end was trimmed by 6 bases and the J gene end by 1 base; junction bases not matched to a gene: 1. CDR1 is SNHLY, CDR2 FYNNEI, per germline. CDR3 length: 15 residues. The CDR3 loop is CASRGLAGGTDTQYF. The CDR3 nucleotides are TGTGCCAGCAGAGGACTAGCGGGGGGCACAGATACGCAGTATTTT. Filled out from reference TRBV2 and TRBJ2-3, the complete variable domain reads EPEVTQTPSHQVTQMGQEVILRCVPISNHLYFYWYRQILGQKVEFLVSFYNNEISEKSEIFDDQFSVERPDGSNFTLKIRSTKLEDSAMYFCASRGLAGGTDTQYFGPGTRLTVL.

This chain links TRBV18 with TRBJ2-5, with no clear D. CDR1 and CDR2 from the germline V gene are KGHSH and LQKENI. This CDR3 comprises 13 residues. Trimming took off 2 bases at V and 2 bases at J, with 6 bases between the two ends. The CDR3, as DNA: TGTGCCAGCTCACCAGGGCTACAAGAGACCCAGTACTTC. Protein: CASSPGLQETQYF.

V usage is TRBV5-4 and J usage is TRBJ2-2, with unresolved D. The ends were cut back, 0 bases at V and 6 bases at J, with 9 bases in the middle. Germline loops: CDR1 SGHNT, CDR2 YYREEE (reference sequence). The CDR3 totals 14 residues. DNA of the CDR3: TGTGCCAGCAGCTTGGACAGATCTTCCGGGGAGCTGTTTTTT. It is translated as CASSLDRSSGELFF.

V is TRBV2 and J is TRBJ1-1; the D is unclear. Germline V gives CDR1 SNHLY, CDR2 FYNNEI. The CDR3 contains 11 residues. The ends were cut back, 10 bases at V and 7 bases at J, with 13 bases in the middle. CDR3 sequence reads: CANAVRREAFF. The CDR3 DNA sequence: TGTGCCAACGCCGTTCGGCGTGAAGCTTTCTTT.

This sequence joins TRBV27 and TRBJ1-3, with a possible D match to TRBD1 (5 bases). This CDR3 contains 14 residues. Germline V gives CDR1 MNHEY, CDR2 SMNVEV (reference sequence). V gave up 6 bases and J gave up 0 bases, with 9 bases separating them. The chain's CDR3 is CASSSGLSGNTIYF. CDR3 coding DNA: TGTGCCAGCAGCTCAGGGCTCTCTGGAAACACCATATATTTT.

The genes are TRBV10-3 and TRBJ2-1, with D perhaps matching TRBD1 (6 bases). CDR3 size: 13 residues. In germline, CDR1 is ENHRY, CDR2 SYGVKD. Trimming removed 6 bases at V and 4 bases at J, with 10 bases between. CDR3 amino acids: CAIRRTEYNEQFF. CDR3 in DNA: TGTGCCATCAGGAGGACAGAGTACAATGAGCAGTTCTTC.

The V call is TRBV6-1, the J call TRBJ1-1, with unresolved D. This CDR3 is built from 15 residues. Per germline, CDR1 MNHNS and CDR2 SASEGT. Deletions cut 7 bases from V and 0 bases from J, with 15 bases between. CDR3 protein: CASTSGPGLNTEAFF. Here the CDR3 DNA reads TGTGCCAGCACCTCGGGCCCCGGCCTGAACACTGAAGCTTTCTTT.

This chain connects TRBV4-2 to TRBJ2-3, with 11 bases lining up with TRBD2. Germline CDR1 LGHNA, CDR2 YNFKEQ. V trimming: 3 bases; J trimming: 4 bases; junction bases outside the gene matches: 3. The CDR3 runs to 15 residues. CDR3 nucleotide sequence: TGTGCCAGCAGCCACACTAGCGGGGGTGCAGATACGCAGTATTTT. Protein sequence: CASSHTSGGADTQYF.

This clone was seen once. The V and J genes are TRBV28 and TRBJ1-1; the match to TRBD1 covers 7 bases. This CDR3 spans 17 amino acids. V lost 3 bases to trimming and J lost 4 bases; unmatched junction nucleotides: 14. The germline gives CDR1 MDHEN, CDR2 SYDVKM. This CDR3 is CASSFIAEGAMVTEAFF. Here the CDR3 DNA reads TGTGCCAGCAGTTTTATTGCGGAGGGGGCTATGGTCACTGAAGCTTTCTTT.

The rearrangement links TRBV14 to TRBJ1-1, with TRBD1 matching over 9 bases. Per the germline V gene, CDR1 is SGHDN and CDR2 is FVKESK. The CDR3 has 15 amino acids. The ends lost 1 base at V and 4 bases at J; junction bases unmatched: 4. The CDR3 here is CASSQAGTGFTEAFF. The DNA of the CDR3 is TGTGCCAGCAGCCAAGCGGGGACAGGGTTCACTGAAGCTTTCTTT.

The genes are TRBV29-1 and TRBJ2-3, with 9 positions matching TRBD2. The CDR3 is 15 residues long. V gave up 1 base and J gave up 2 bases; unmatched junction bases: 4. The germline CDR1 and CDR2 sequences are SQVTM and ANQGSEA. The CDR3 DNA reads TGCAGCGTTGAAGGGGGCGGGGGGGTCACAGATACGCAGTATTTT. It yields the protein CSVEGGGGVTDTQYF.

The chain couples TRBV7-8 to TRBJ2-1; D is perhaps TRBD1 or TRBD2 (6 bases each). This CDR3 contains 17 residues. V shed 0 bases and J shed 7 bases, with 19 bases lying between them. Germline V gene data show CDR1 as SGHVS and CDR2 as FQNEAQ. The CDR3 DNA reads as TGTGCCAGCAGCTTAGCAGGGGGGTCCCTCCAGCGGAATGAGCAGTTCTTC. Its translation: CASSLAGGSLQRNEQFF.

The chain couples TRBV18 to TRBJ2-5; TRBD1 matches 8 bases. The CDR3 contains 13 residues. The J segment lost 5 bases and the V segment lost 10 bases, leaving 9 bases of the junction unmatched. Germline lookup yields CDR1 KGHSH and CDR2 LQKENI. CDR3 nucleotides: TGTGCCACCCTGACAGGGGCTGGGGAGACCCAGTACTTC. Amino acids: CATLTGAGETQYF.

The chain joins TRBV13 to TRBJ2-3; 10 bases are shared with TRBD2. Germline assignment: CDR1 PRHDT and CDR2 FYEKMQ (reference sequence). Trimming removed 5 bases from V and 4 bases from J; junction bases left unmatched: 9. CDR3 size: 16 residues. CDR3: CASSQVGLAVADTQYF. CDR3 nucleotide sequence: TGTGCCAGCAGCCAAGTTGGACTAGCGGTCGCAGATACGCAGTATTTT.

The genes are TRBV15 and TRBJ2-6; 7 positions match TRBD2. This CDR3 region has 16 residues. CDR1 LNHNV and CDR2 YYDKDF come from the germline V gene (reference sequence). V dropped 3 bases and J dropped 3; count of bases not matched to a gene: 5. CDR3 sequence (DNA): TGTGCCACCAGCAGCGGGGGGTACGTTGGGGCCAACGTCCTGACTTTC. Translation: CATSSGGYVGANVLTF.